What follows describes a single T cell receptor beta chain. In its sample, this clonotype was seen many times. Its antigen is unknown. Qualities for individual bases were not recorded, and no much larger clone is one base off. The sample belongs to a study of neurological immune-mediated disorders (dated by TCRdb to the late 2010s). In terms of the full investigation: Among the approximately 35 multiple sclerosis patients, roughly 31 had relapsing-remitting MS and 3 had secondary progressive MS. Peripheral blood TCR-beta repertoires from patients with HTLV-I-associated myelopathy (HAM/TSP), patients with multiple sclerosis, and healthy controls were compared in the study using UMI-based sequencing. The 106 TCR-beta libraries covered PBMC samples along with longitudinal samples, technical triplicates, and paired sorted CD4+ and CD8+ T-cell subsets. The cohort was made up of 65 to 75 subjects, consisting of around 15 HAM/TSP patients, around 35 multiple sclerosis patients and 20 or so healthy controls. What the research found in general, with its limitations: Expanded clones from different subjects shared no identical CDR3 amino acid sequences, which suggests that TCR-beta repertoires were private in all groups. TCR clonal expansion was greatest in HAM/TSP patients and smallest in MS patients, who ranked below even healthy controls. The MS cluster showed no association with clinical or MRI features, and the authors stated that larger cohorts are needed. Phylogenetic analysis grouped repertoires from 18 of 34 MS patients into a cluster of related CDR3 sequences, suggesting a possible repertoire-level signature.

cDNA was synthesized by template-switch 5'RACE using a primer carrying a 10-nucleotide random unique molecular identifier by which each TCR transcript was tagged. Each sequencing run produced over 160 million TCR-beta sequences covering 15-18 subjects. Total RNA was extracted with the RNeasy kit. The KAPA Real-time Library Amplification kit was used to amplify TCR-beta VDJ regions with primers targeting the TCR constant region and the 5'RACE anchor. A first PCR added sample indexes and Illumina adaptors, and a second PCR then raised library yield. The roughly 650 bp TCR product was size-selected on a 2% E-gel SizeSelection system after Ampure bead purification. Before pooling, library quality was checked on a Bioanalyzer, concentration was measured with Qubit, and libraries were quantified with the Kapa Library Quantification kit. Paired-end 2 x 150 bp sequencing of the libraries was performed on an Illumina HiSeq 2500. To increase sequence diversity, roughly 23-30% phiX was spiked into each library pool. Per the authors' processing: The UMI-based MiGEC pipeline processed quality-filtered reads and removed over 85% of raw TCR sequences during error correction. IMGT germline references were used for aligning VDJ genes, and each clonotype was defined as a unique CDR3 amino acid sequence together with its V-J genes. Clonal expansion, Shannon diversity, and CDR3 relatedness (CalcPairwiseDistances, ClusterSamples) were evaluated with VDJtools, and phylogenetic trees were built with CLCbio workbench. Expanded clones were defined as having at least 8 unique UMIs, based on coefficient-of-variation modelling across technical triplicates. The public reads were reanalyzed by TCRdb: fastp trimming at Q25, MiXCR alignment, in-frame beta chains only. Rows with one shared CDR3 protein collapse into an entry with the most common genes and DNA. None of the V and J calls come from the authors' own analysis; TCRdb made them. The sample table holds tens of thousands of distinct CDR3 sequences, of which 3.5% to 5.5% were seen once. The top ten constitute 6.5% to 7.5% of the sample.

For unsorted PBMC libraries, 2 million PBMCs were used after storage in RNAlater at -80 degrees C until RNA extraction. The multiple sclerosis patients were enrolled in a US clinical protocol that used magnetic resonance imaging to evaluate disease progression. Peripheral blood was subjected to Ficoll-Hypaque density gradient centrifugation to isolate PBMCs, which were then cryopreserved in liquid nitrogen. This clonotype was sampled from a young man with multiple sclerosis. The sample was PBMCs.

The DNA reads TGTGCCAGCAGCCCGCAGGGGAAGGCTGAAGCTTTCTTT. Its translation is CASSPQGKAEAFF. The sequence is built from TRBV7-3 and TRBJ1-1, and perhaps TRBD1 as D gene, on 6 matching bases. Spanning cysteine to phenylalanine, the CDR3 consists of 13 amino acids. Solely the CDR3 DNA is kept, with 39 bases framed from the first base. Trimming costs V 5 bases and J 6 bases, and their ends lie 13 bases apart. From a lookup of the germline V gene, CDR1 and CDR2 are SGHTA and FQGTGA.